This TCR beta chain was captured in a study of T cells after posttransplantation cyclophosphamide. Study results and limitations: Recipient CMV seropositivity and CMV reactivation strongly tracked TRB clonality. Donor CD8+ memory clones often dominated recipient blood repertoires at later times. Tissue-infiltrating T cells from skin or gut overlapped little with blood T cells.

Trimming removed 3 bases from V and 0 bases from J, with 18 bases in between. CDR3 size: 18 residues. Germline CDR1 is SGDLS and CDR2 is YYNGEE. On this clone itself: The target antigen is unknown.

TCRdb keeps only in-frame clones here, not all; method: immunoSEQ multiplex PCR. The sample gives 25,000 to 35,000 clones, around 90% of which show up once; under 15% is in the top ten. The sample consisted of PBMCs. The origin of this receptor is a woman between 40 and 50 years old with a blood cancer, CMV-positive, and with a related stem cell donor. This sequence joins TRBV9 and TRBJ2-2, with a tentative D call TRBD1 (6 bases). The CDR3 DNA reads as TGTGCCAGCAGCGGCGGATATACAGGGACCGCGAACACCGGGGAGCTGTTTTTT. Residues: CASSGGYTGTANTGELFF.